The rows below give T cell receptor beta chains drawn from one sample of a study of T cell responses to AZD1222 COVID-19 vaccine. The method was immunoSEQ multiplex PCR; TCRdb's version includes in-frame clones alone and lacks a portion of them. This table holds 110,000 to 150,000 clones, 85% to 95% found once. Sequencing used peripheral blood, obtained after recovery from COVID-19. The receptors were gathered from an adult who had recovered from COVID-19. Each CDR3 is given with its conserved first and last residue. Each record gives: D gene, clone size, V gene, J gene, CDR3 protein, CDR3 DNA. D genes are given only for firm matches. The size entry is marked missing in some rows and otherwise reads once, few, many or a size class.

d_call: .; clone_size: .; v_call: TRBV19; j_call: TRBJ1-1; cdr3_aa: CASSIEAARTAFF; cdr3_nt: TGTGCCAGTAGTATTGAGGCAGCACGCACGGCTTTCTTT
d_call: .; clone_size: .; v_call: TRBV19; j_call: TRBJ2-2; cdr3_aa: CASSIAGLNTGELFF; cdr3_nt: TGTGCCAGTAGTATAGCAGGGCTGAACACCGGGGAGCTGTTTTTT
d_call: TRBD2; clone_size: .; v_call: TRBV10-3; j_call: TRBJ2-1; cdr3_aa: CATHPGTTSYNEQFF; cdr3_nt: TGTGCCACCCACCCCGGGACTACTTCCTACAATGAGCAGTTCTTC
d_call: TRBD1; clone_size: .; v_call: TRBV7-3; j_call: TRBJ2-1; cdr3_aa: CASSLTNAGTEFNEQFF; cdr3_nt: TGTGCCAGCAGCTTAACTAATGCCGGGACAGAGTTCAATGAGCAGTTCTTC
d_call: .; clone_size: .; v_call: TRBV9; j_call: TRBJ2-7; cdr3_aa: CASSPRDTYYEQYF; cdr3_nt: TGTGCCAGCAGCCCTAGAGACACCTACTACGAGCAGTACTTC
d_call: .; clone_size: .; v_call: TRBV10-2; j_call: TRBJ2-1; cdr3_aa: CASSERNEQFF; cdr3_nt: TGCGCCAGCAGTGAGAGGAATGAGCAGTTCTTC
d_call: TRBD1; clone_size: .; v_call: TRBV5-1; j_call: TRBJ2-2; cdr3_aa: CASSFRQGGTGELFF; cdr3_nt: TGCGCCAGCAGCTTTAGACAGGGCGGCACCGGGGAGCTGTTTTTT
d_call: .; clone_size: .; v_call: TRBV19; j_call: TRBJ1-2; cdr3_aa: CASTPGREAYGYTF; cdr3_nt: TGTGCCAGTACCCCAGGCCGGGAGGCCTATGGCTACACCTTC
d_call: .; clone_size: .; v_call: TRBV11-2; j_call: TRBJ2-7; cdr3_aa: CASSRGWMTGDEQYF; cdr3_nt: TGTGCCAGCAGCCGGGGGTGGATGACTGGCGACGAGCAGTACTTC
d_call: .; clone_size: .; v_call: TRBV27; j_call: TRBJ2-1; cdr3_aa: CASSPWGLRGNEQFF; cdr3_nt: TGTGCCAGCAGTCCCTGGGGCCTGAGAGGTAATGAGCAGTTCTTC
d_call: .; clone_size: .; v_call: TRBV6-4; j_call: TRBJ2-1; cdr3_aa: CASSPFSGATGNEQFF; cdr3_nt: TGTGCCAGCAGCCCTTTTTCTGGGGCCACGGGTAATGAGCAGTTCTTC
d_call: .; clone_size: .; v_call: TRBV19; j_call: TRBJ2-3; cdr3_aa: CASSDTQITDTQYF; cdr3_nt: TGTGCCAGTAGTGACACCCAGATTACAGATACGCAGTATTTT
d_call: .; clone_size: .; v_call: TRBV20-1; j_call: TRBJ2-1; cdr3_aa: CSARGANEQFF; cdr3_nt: TGCAGTGCTAGGGGGGCAAATGAGCAGTTCTTC
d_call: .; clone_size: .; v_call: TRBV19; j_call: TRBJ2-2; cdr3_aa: CASSTYSGTGELFF; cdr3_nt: TGTGCCAGTAGTACTTACAGTGGCACCGGGGAGCTGTTTTTT
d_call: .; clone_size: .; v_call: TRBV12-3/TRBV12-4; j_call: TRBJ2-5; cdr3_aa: CASSQGGTQYF; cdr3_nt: TGTGCCAGCAGTCAGGGGGGGACCCAGTACTTC
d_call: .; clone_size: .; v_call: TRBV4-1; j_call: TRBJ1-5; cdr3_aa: CASSRGGHQPQHF; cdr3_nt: TGCGCCAGCAGCAGGGGGGGGCATCAGCCCCAGCATTTT
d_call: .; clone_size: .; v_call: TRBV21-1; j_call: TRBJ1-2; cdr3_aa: CASSKLGQGYGYTF; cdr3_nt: TGTGCCAGCAGCAAGTTAGGACAGGGATATGGCTACACCTTC
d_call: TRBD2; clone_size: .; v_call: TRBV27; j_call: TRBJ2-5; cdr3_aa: CASSLNGGRGLRETQYF; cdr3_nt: TGTGCCAGCAGTTTAAACGGCGGGAGGGGGTTGCGAGAGACCCAGTACTTC
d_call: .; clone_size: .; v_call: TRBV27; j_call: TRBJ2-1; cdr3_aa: CASRGYTSYNEQFF; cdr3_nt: TGTGCCAGCAGGGGGTACACTTCCTACAATGAGCAGTTCTTC
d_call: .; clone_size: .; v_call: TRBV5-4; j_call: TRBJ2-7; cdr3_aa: CASSLSSSGTYEQYF; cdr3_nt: TGTGCCAGCAGCTTGTCGAGCTCCGGGACCTACGAGCAGTACTTC
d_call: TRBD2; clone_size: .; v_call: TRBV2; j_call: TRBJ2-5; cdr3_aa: CASRKEREIVETQYF; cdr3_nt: TGTGCCAGCAGGAAGGAGCGGGAGATAGTAGAGACCCAGTACTTC
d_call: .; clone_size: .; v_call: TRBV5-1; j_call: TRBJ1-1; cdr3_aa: CASSLRGVARGNTEAFF; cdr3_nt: TGCGCCAGCAGTCTTCGGGGGGTCGCTAGAGGTAACACTGAAGCTTTCTTT
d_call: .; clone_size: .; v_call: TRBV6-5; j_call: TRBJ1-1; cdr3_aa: CASSLSETEAFF; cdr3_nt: TGTGCCAGCAGCCTATCAGAGACTGAAGCTTTCTTT
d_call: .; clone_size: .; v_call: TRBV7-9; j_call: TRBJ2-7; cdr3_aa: CASRLEGTYEQYF; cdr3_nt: TGTGCCAGCAGATTAGAGGGGACCTACGAGCAGTACTTC
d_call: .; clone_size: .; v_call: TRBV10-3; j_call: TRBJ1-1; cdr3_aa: CAISPLEVSEAFF; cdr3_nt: TGTGCCATCAGCCCTTTAGAAGTCTCTGAAGCTTTCTTT
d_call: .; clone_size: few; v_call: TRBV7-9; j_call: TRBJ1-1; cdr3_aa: CASSQDRIEAFF; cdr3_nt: TGTGCCAGCAGCCAAGACAGGATTGAAGCTTTCTTT
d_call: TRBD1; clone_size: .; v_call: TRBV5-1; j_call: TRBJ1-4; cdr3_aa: CASSLGPRTGEHNEKLFF; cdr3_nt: TGCGCCAGCAGCTTGGGGCCCCGGACAGGGGAACATAATGAAAAACTGTTTTTT
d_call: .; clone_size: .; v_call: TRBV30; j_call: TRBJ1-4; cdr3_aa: CAWTEGPGKLFF; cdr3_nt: TGTGCCTGGACGGAGGGCCCTGGAAAACTGTTTTTT
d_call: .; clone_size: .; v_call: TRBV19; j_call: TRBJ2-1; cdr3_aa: CASSIFERTYNEQFF; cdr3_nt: TGTGCCAGTAGTATTTTCGAGCGTACTTACAATGAGCAGTTCTTC
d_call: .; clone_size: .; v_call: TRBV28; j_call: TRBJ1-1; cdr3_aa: CASSFVDREAFF; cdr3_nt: TGTGCCAGCAGTTTCGTGGACCGTGAAGCTTTCTTT
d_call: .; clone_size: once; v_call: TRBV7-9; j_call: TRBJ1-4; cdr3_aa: CASSVQGTNEKLFF; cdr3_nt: TGTGCCAGCAGCGTACAGGGAACTAATGAAAAACTGTTTTTT
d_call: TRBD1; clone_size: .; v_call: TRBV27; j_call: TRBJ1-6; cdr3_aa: CASSRQGRNSPLHF; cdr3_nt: TGTGCCAGCAGTCGACAGGGAAGGAATTCACCCCTCCACTTT
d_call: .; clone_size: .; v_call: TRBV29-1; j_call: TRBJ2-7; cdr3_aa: CSVVTAGRSYEQYF; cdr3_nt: TGCAGCGTTGTTACGGCGGGGAGATCCTACGAGCAGTACTTC
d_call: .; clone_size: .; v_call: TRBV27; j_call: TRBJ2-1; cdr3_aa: CASSLTGHPYNEQFF; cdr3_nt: TGTGCCAGCAGTCTAACAGGGCATCCTTACAATGAGCAGTTCTTC
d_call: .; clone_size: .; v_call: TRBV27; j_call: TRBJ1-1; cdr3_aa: CASSPYQGWNTEAFF; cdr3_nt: TGTGCCAGCAGTCCCTATCAGGGTTGGAACACTGAAGCTTTCTTT
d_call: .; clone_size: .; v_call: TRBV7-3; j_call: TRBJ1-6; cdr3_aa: CASSSEPPGSYNSPLHF; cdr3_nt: TGTGCCAGCAGCTCAGAGCCCCCAGGCTCATATAATTCACCCCTCCACTTT
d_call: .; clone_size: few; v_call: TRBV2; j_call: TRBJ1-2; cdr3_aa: CASGGLTAYGYTF; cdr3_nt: TGTGCCAGCGGGGGGCTGACAGCCTATGGCTACACCTTC
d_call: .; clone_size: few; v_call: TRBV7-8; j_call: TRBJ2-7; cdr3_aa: CASSLTYEQYF; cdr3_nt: TGTGCCAGCAGCTTAACGTACGAGCAGTACTTC
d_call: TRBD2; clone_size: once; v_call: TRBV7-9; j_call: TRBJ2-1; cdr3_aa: CASSLTGSGRAGINEQFF; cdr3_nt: TGTGCCAGCAGCTTAACGGGTAGCGGGAGGGCTGGGATCAATGAGCAGTTCTTC
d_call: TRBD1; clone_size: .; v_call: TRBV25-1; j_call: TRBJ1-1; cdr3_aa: CASRPTGANTEAFF; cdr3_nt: TGTGCCAGCAGGCCGACAGGGGCAAACACTGAAGCTTTCTTT
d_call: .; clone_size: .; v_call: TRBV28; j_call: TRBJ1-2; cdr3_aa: CASSPGGNYGYTF; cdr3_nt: TGTGCCAGCAGCCCCGGAGGGAACTATGGCTACACCTTC
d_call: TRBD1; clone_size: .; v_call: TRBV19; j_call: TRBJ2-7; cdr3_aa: CASSIEAGGAYEQYF; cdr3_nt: TGTGCCAGTAGTATAGAGGCAGGGGGTGCCTACGAGCAGTACTTC